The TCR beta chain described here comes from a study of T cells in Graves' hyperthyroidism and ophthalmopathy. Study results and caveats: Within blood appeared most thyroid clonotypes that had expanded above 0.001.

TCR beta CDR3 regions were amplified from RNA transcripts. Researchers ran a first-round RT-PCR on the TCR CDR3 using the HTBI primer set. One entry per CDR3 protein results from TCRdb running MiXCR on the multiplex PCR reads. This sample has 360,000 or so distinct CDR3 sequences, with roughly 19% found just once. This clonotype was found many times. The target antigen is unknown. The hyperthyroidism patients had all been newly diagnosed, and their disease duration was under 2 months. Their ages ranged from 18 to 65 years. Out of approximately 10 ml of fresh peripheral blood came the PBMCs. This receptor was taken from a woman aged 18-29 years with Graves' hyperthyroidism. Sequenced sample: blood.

The CDR3 spells CAWSIVSNTEAFF. Here the CDR3 DNA reads TGTGCCTGGAGCATCGTTTCTAACACTGAAGCTTTCTTT. The chain links TRBV30 to TRBJ1-1; no clear D. Trimming took off 3 bases at V and 2 bases at J, with 10 bases between the two ends. The CDR3 is 13 residues long. CDR1 is GTSNPN, CDR2 SVGIG, per germline (reference sequence).